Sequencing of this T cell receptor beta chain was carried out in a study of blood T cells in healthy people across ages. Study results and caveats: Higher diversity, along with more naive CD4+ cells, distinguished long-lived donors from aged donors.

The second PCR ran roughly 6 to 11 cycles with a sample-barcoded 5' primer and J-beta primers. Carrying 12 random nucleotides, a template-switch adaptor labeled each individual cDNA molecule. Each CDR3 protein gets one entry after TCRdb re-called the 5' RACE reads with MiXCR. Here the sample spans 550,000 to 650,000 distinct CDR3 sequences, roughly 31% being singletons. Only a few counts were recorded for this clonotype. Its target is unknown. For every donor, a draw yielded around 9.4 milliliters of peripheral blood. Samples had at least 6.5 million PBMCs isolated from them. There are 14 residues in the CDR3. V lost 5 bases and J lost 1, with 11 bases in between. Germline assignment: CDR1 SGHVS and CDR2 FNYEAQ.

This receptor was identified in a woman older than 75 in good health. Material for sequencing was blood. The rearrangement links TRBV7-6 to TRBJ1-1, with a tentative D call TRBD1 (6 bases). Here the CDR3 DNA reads TGTGCCAGCAGCCCCGCACAGGGGAACACTGAAGCTTTCTTT. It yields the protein CASSPAQGNTEAFF.